This is a list of T cell receptor beta chains from one sample in a study of cytomegalovirus exposure and HLA in healthy donors. TCRdb keeps only in-frame clones here, not all; method: immunoSEQ multiplex PCR. In the table there are 30,000 to 40,000 clones, approximately 75% of which are singletons. The sample was PBMCs. Source of these receptors: a man aged 35 to 55 in good health and CMV-seronegative. Both conserved end residues are part of each CDR3. A D gene is named only where the DNA matches it firmly.

J gene	D gene	V gene	CDR3 DNA	CDR3 protein
TRBJ2-1	.	TRBV21-1	TGTGCCAGCAGCACCCTCTCCTACAATGAGCAGTTCTTC	CASSTLSYNEQFF
TRBJ2-6	.	TRBV4-2	TGTGCCAGCAGCCAAGGACAGGCGATCTCTGGGGCCAACGTCCTGACTTTC	CASSQGQAISGANVLTF
TRBJ1-2	.	TRBV21-1	TGTGCCAGCTCCAAAGGCCACTTTAACTATGGCTACACCTTC	CASSKGHFNYGYTF
TRBJ2-1	.	TRBV19	TGTGCCAGTAGTAACGCAGGGGACTACAATGAGCAGTTCTTC	CASSNAGDYNEQFF
TRBJ2-3	TRBD2	TRBV11-3	TGTGCCAGCAGCTTGGGATTAGCGGGGGATACGCAGTATTTT	CASSLGLAGDTQYF
TRBJ2-2	.	TRBV29-1	TGCAGCGTTAAACAGGGCCCCGGAACCGGGGAGCTGTTTTTT	CSVKQGPGTGELFF
TRBJ2-2	TRBD1	TRBV7-2	TGTGCCAGCAGCCCGACAGGGGGACTCACCGGGGAGCTGTTTTTT	CASSPTGGLTGELFF
TRBJ2-1	.	TRBV11-2	TGTGCCAGCAGCCCTCTCAAGGGCCCGGGGTACAATGAGCAGTTCTTC	CASSPLKGPGYNEQFF
TRBJ2-3	.	TRBV10-3	TGTGCCATCAGTAATCCCCCTAGCACAGATACGCAGTATTTT	CAISNPPSTDTQYF
TRBJ2-3	TRBD1	TRBV9	TGTGCCAGCAGCGCAGGGGGCAGGGGGCCAGATACGCAGTATTTT	CASSAGGRGPDTQYF